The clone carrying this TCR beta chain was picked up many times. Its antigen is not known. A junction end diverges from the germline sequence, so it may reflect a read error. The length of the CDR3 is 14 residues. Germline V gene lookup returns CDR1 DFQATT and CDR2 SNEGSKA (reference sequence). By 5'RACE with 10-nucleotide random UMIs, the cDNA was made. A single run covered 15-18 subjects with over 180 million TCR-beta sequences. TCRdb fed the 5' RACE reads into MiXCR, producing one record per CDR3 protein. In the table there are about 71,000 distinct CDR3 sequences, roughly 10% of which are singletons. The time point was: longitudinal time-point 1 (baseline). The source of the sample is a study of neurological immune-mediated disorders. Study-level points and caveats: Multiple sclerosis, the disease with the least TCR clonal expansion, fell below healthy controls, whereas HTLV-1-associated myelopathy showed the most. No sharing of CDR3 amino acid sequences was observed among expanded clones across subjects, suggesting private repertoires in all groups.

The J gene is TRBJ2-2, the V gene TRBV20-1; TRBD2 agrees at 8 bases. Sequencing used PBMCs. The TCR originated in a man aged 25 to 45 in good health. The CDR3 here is CSASGRGNTGELSF. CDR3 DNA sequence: TGCAGTGCTAGCGGGAGGGGGAACACCGGGGAGCTGTCTTTT.